Listed below are T cell receptor beta chains from one sample, sequenced in a study of regulatory T cells in long-lasting Graves disease. TCRdb re-called the multiplex PCR reads through MiXCR, storing one row per CDR3 protein. Of 400,000 to 500,000 distinct CDR3 sequences listed, approximately 15% are singletons. This sample also belongs to another study, concerning T cells in Graves' hyperthyroidism and ophthalmopathy.

Sequencing used peripheral blood mononuclear cells (PBMCs), obtained at new diagnosis, from a patient treated with antithyroid drugs. These receptors were obtained from a woman aged 40 to 49 with Graves disease. Both conserved end residues are part of each CDR3. A D gene is named only where the DNA matches it firmly. Expanded clones get a size class; other rows say once, few or many, or leave the size out.

TRBJ2-7 | TRBD2 | many | TRBV7-6 | TGTGCCAGCAGCTTAGAGGTTAGCGGGAGTTCCTACGAGCAGTACTTC | CASSLEVSGSSYEQYF
TRBJ1-6 | TRBD1 | NA | TRBV5-1 | TGCGCCAGCAGCGATTGGGACAGTACCGTCGGGTCACCCCTCCACTTT | CASSDWDSTVGSPLHF
TRBJ1-1 | TRBD1 | many | TRBV29-1 | TGCAGCCCCTGCGACAGGGGGAACACTGAAGCTTTCTTT | CSPCDRGNTEAFF
TRBJ2-3 | TRBD1 | many | TRBV2 | TGTGCCAGCACCCAGGGGGGACAGGGGCCAGATACGCAGTATTTT | CASTQGGQGPDTQYF
TRBJ2-7 | NA | many | TRBV28 | TGTGCCAGCCGAAAGGCTAACTTGTACGAGCAGTACTTC | CASRKANLYEQYF
TRBJ1-1 | NA | few | TRBV28 | TGTGCCAGCAGTTTCGGGGTGGGGGACACTGAAGCTTTCTTT | CASSFGVGDTEAFF
TRBJ1-3 | NA | few | TRBV11-2 | TGTGCCAGCAGCCTAACTGCTGGAAACACCATATATTTT | CASSLTAGNTIYF
TRBJ2-7 | TRBD1 | many | TRBV11-2 | TGTGCCAGCAGCGCACGACAGGGGAGTAACGAGCAGTACTTC | CASSARQGSNEQYF
TRBJ2-1 | NA | NA | TRBV6-2/TRBV6-3 | TGTGCCAGCAGTTACTCTTTGGGGGGTCGGCGGGATAATGATGAGCAGTTCTTC | CASSYSLGGRRDNDEQFF
TRBJ1-1 | NA | few | TRBV15 | TGTGCCACCAGCAGAGAGAACACTGAAGCTTTCTTT | CATSRENTEAFF
TRBJ2-5 | NA | many | TRBV6-2/TRBV6-3 | TGTGCCAGCAGTTACTCGAAGCTAAGCGGGCAAGAGACCCAGTACTTC | CASSYSKLSGQETQYF
TRBJ2-7 | NA | many | TRBV20-1 | TGCAGTGCTAGGGAGGGGATTGGGTCCGAGCAGTACTTC | CSAREGIGSEQYF
TRBJ2-5 | NA | many | TRBV6-5 | TGTGCCAGCAGTTACAAGGGAGGAGAGACCCAGTACTTC | CASSYKGGETQYF
TRBJ2-7 | NA | few | TRBV20-1 | TGCAGTGCAACCATACAGGGTCCGTCCTACGAGCAGTACTTC | CSATIQGPSYEQYF
TRBJ2-1 | NA | many | TRBV28 | TGTGCCAGCAGTTCCCTTAAAGGGGGTGAGCAGTTCTTC | CASSSLKGGEQFF
TRBJ2-7 | NA | few | TRBV6-1 | TGTGCCAGCAGTACGACCTGGGGGGGCCCCATCTACTTC | CASSTTWGGPIYF
TRBJ2-2 | TRBD2 | many | TRBV18 | TGTGCCAGCTCACCACCGCTACTAGCGGGAGTTACCGGGGAGCTGTTTTTT | CASSPPLLAGVTGELFF
TRBJ2-7 | NA | NA | TRBV7-6 | TGTGCCAGCAGCGCCCGGGCAGGTTCCTACGAGCAGTACTTC | CASSARAGSYEQYF
TRBJ2-1 | NA | many | TRBV6-2/TRBV6-3 | TGTGCCAGCAGTTACGGGGTCCCGGTGGGCAATGAGCAGTTCTTC | CASSYGVPVGNEQFF
TRBJ2-3 | TRBD2 | few | TRBV2 | TGTGCCAGCAGTGTTCCCGGGACTAGCGGCCATAGCACAGATACGCAGTATTTT | CASSVPGTSGHSTDTQYF
TRBJ2-1 | NA | many | TRBV15 | TGTGCCACCCGCGGTGGATACAATGAGCAGTTCTTC | CATRGGYNEQFF
TRBJ2-7 | TRBD2 | NA | TRBV20-1 | TGCAGTGCCCGGAGACTGCGGGAGGGAACTTCTTACGAGCAGTACTTC | CSARRLREGTSYEQYF
TRBJ2-7 | TRBD2 | many | TRBV11-2 | TGTGCCAGCAGCCAAGGGACTAGCGTTGAGCAGTACTTC | CASSQGTSVEQYF
TRBJ2-5 | TRBD1 | many | TRBV5-1 | TGCGCCAGCAGCTTTACTGACAGGGCATTGGAGACCCAGTACTTC | CASSFTDRALETQYF
TRBJ1-2 | NA | many | TRBV20-1 | TGCAGTGCTAGAGTCGTTCCTGATGGCTACACCTTC | CSARVVPDGYTF
TRBJ1-2 | NA | many | TRBV3-1 | TGTGCCAGCAGCCTCAGGGGAGGGGACTATGGCTACACCTTC | CASSLRGGDYGYTF
TRBJ2-7 | NA | NA | TRBV11-1 | TGTGCCAGCAGCTTAGCTACCCTTCGCGAGCAGTACTTC | CASSLATLREQYF